The present T cell receptor (beta chain) was sequenced within a study of T cells after yellow fever vaccination. In the study overall: SMART-Seq v4 Ultra Low Input prepared libraries from low-cell fractions.

Whole-study results and caveats: Abundant clonotypes from the bulk population could have been carried over as contaminants into FACS-sorted repertoires.

The trim removed 4 bases at V and 4 bases at J, leaving 6 bases unmatched. Germline V gives CDR1 SGHRS, CDR2 YFSETQ. There are 14 residues in the CDR3. This clonotype was found a few times. Its antigen is still unknown. TCRdb fed the 5' RACE reads into MiXCR, producing one record per CDR3 protein. Of 320,000 or so distinct CDR3 sequences in the sample, about 7.8% were seen once. The input for sequencing was PBMCs, taken 35 to 50 days after the first yellow fever vaccination. The genes are TRBV5-1 and TRBJ1-1; 8 nucleotides line up with TRBD1. The receptor was isolated from a man aged 18 to 30 who received the YFV17D yellow fever vaccine. CDR3 nucleotides: TGCGCCAGCAGCCATACAGGGGGAACCACTGAAGCTTTCTTT. It codes for CASSHTGGTTEAFF. The full variable domain, completed using reference TRBV5-1 and TRBJ1-1, is KAGVTQTPRYLIKTRGQQVTLSCSPISGHRSVSWYQQTPGQGLQFLFEYFSETQRNKGNFPGRFSGRQFSNSRSEMNVSTLELGDSALYLCASSHTGGTTEAFFGQGTRLTVV.